This paragraph reports one TCR beta chain. Its antigen has not been determined. No qualities accompany the bases; no much larger clone lies one base away. The data belong to a study of blood T cell repertoires in COVID-19 (TCRdb year 2020). Regarding the research as a whole: Collaborator samples came from the United States, Italy and Spain and covered acute and convalescent phases of COVID-19. Samples were obtained from the ongoing ImmuneRACE study (first 160 participants) and from 1,254 subjects provided by 6 global collaborators. Where HLA class I and class II types were available, the types were taken from metadata supplied by the sample provider, not from assay-based typing. Deeply sampled blood TCRbeta repertoires from subjects exposed to, actively infected with, or recovered from COVID-19 were included in the dataset. The material from the prospective study consisted of cDNA or gDNA derived from T cells, B-cell-depleted T cells, or PBMCs. The repertoires were released in a freely available public database meant as a resource for research on the immune response to SARS-CoV-2. The sample metadata nearly always contained a de-identified subject ID, COVID-19 status, age in years and sex.

TCRbeta CDR3 regions were amplified from genomic DNA using the immunoSEQ Assay, a bias-controlled multiplex PCR. Per the original workflow: Within the assay, amplification of reference gene primers was used to estimate how many nucleated cells each sample contained. To quantify the absolute abundance of each unique TCRbeta CDR3 rearrangement, sequence reads were collapsed and filtered. For each sample, productive Simpson clonality was calculated as the square root of Simpson's diversity index over productive rearrangements. Not all clones reach the TCRdb copy of this immuneACCESS table, which keeps in-frame sequences only. Checked studies attribute under half of the gap to unresolved V genes and leave the rest unexplained. Clone size and the V and J calls come from that table; the DNA yielded D and trimming. The sample table contains approximately 150,000 clones; only one count was recorded for about 83% of them. The ten biggest clones cover around 19% of the sample.

The germline V gene encodes CDR1 MNHEY and CDR2 SVGEGT. Inclusive of the bounding cysteine and phenylalanine, the CDR3 is 15 residues long. Only the CDR3 region is kept as DNA, spanning 45 bases read in frame from base 1. At the junction V is shortened by 3 bases and J by 0 bases, with 6 bases in between. Samples from volunteer blood donors who had recovered from COVID-19 were contributed by a second Seattle source. Whole blood was collected in K2EDTA tubes by collaborating institutions according to the institutions' own protocols. For TCRbeta analysis, collaborator samples were shipped as frozen whole blood, as isolated PBMCs, or as DNA extracted from either sample type. What the research found in general, with its limitations: Clinical and demographic metadata were provided uncurated, with the amount varying by source and participant.

This chain joins TRBV6-2 or TRBV6-3 to TRBJ2-6; the D gene is not confidently resolved. The receptor's source is a woman in her 70s who had recovered from COVID-19. The sample consisted of peripheral blood. The CDR3 loop reads CASSYRVSGANVLTF. DNA sequence: TGTGCCAGCAGTTATCGAGTCTCTGGGGCCAACGTCCTGACTTTC.